These T cell receptor beta chains were read from a single sample in a study of cytomegalovirus exposure and HLA in healthy donors. Libraries were prepared by immunoSEQ multiplex PCR; TCRdb keeps only in-frame clonotypes and omits some of them. The sample lists about 170,000 clones; 75% to 90% were seen once. Material: PBMCs. These receptors originate from a male donor in good health and CMV-seronegative. The CDR3 runs from the conserved cysteine through the conserved F or W. Fields, in order: clone size, V gene, D gene, J gene, CDR3 DNA, CDR3 protein. The D gene is left open where the match is weak. The size of a clone is reported for some rows only, either as once, few or many, or as a class for expanded clones.

clone size: .
V gene: TRBV5-5
D gene: .
J gene: TRBJ2-7
CDR3 DNA: TGTGCCAGCAGCTTGGTCCTAATTCCTCCGGTCTACGAGCAGTACTTC
CDR3 protein: CASSLVLIPPVYEQYF

clone size: .
V gene: TRBV12-5
D gene: .
J gene: TRBJ1-5
CDR3 DNA: TGTGCTAGTGGTTTGGTAGGGTCAAGCGGGGCCCAGCATTTT
CDR3 protein: CASGLVGSSGAQHF

clone size: few
V gene: TRBV6-5
D gene: TRBD1
J gene: TRBJ1-1
CDR3 DNA: TGTGCCAGCAGAGGGACAGGGGGCGGGACTGAAGCTTTCTTT
CDR3 protein: CASRGTGGGTEAFF

clone size: .
V gene: TRBV19
D gene: .
J gene: TRBJ2-2
CDR3 DNA: TGTGCCAGTAGTATCTTTTCCGGGGAGCTGTTTTTT
CDR3 protein: CASSIFSGELFF

clone size: .
V gene: TRBV6-1
D gene: .
J gene: TRBJ1-2
CDR3 DNA: TGTGCCAGCAGTGGGGAGACAAACAGCTATGGCTACACCTTC
CDR3 protein: CASSGETNSYGYTF

clone size: .
V gene: TRBV18
D gene: .
J gene: TRBJ1-4
CDR3 DNA: TGTGCCAGCTCACCACGGCAGGGGAATGAAAAACTGTTTTTT
CDR3 protein: CASSPRQGNEKLFF

clone size: .
V gene: TRBV2
D gene: .
J gene: TRBJ2-2
CDR3 DNA: TGTGCCAGCAGTGAATGGGGCCGCGGGGAGCTGTTTTTT
CDR3 protein: CASSEWGRGELFF

clone size: .
V gene: TRBV2
D gene: TRBD1
J gene: TRBJ1-1
CDR3 DNA: TGTGCCAGCAGTTCGGGACAGGGGGTTACTGAAGCTTTCTTT
CDR3 protein: CASSSGQGVTEAFF

clone size: once
V gene: TRBV5-6
D gene: .
J gene: TRBJ1-2
CDR3 DNA: TGTGCCAGCAGCTTGGCGCAGGGAGGTGGCTACACCTTC
CDR3 protein: CASSLAQGGGYTF

clone size: .
V gene: TRBV11-2
D gene: TRBD1
J gene: TRBJ2-2
CDR3 DNA: TGTGCCAGCAGCTTCGGGACAGGGGCGACCGGGGAGCTGTTTTTT
CDR3 protein: CASSFGTGATGELFF

clone size: .
V gene: TRBV6-6
D gene: .
J gene: TRBJ1-1
CDR3 DNA: TGTGCCAGCAGTTACTCGGGGAGCTACACTGAAGCTTTCTTT
CDR3 protein: CASSYSGSYTEAFF

clone size: .
V gene: TRBV9
D gene: .
J gene: TRBJ2-7
CDR3 DNA: TGTGCCAGCAGCGTAGCTTGGGGCAACTACGAGCAGTACTTC
CDR3 protein: CASSVAWGNYEQYF

clone size: .
V gene: TRBV6-5
D gene: .
J gene: TRBJ2-4
CDR3 DNA: TGTGCCAGCAGTTACTCGGACGAACCGGGAAACAGTCAGTACTTC
CDR3 protein: CASSYSDEPGNSQYF

clone size: .
V gene: TRBV5-4
D gene: TRBD1
J gene: TRBJ1-5
CDR3 DNA: TGTGCCAGCAGCAGACAGGGTTCGCAGCCCCAGCATTTT
CDR3 protein: CASSRQGSQPQHF

clone size: .
V gene: TRBV6-7
D gene: .
J gene: TRBJ1-5
CDR3 DNA: TGTGCCAGCAGGCGCTCCTCCAATCAGCCCCAGCATTTT
CDR3 protein: CASRRSSNQPQHF

clone size: .
V gene: TRBV6-5
D gene: TRBD1
J gene: TRBJ1-5
CDR3 DNA: TGTGCCAGCAGTCCACAGGGGAGGCAGCCCCAGCATTTT
CDR3 protein: CASSPQGRQPQHF

clone size: .
V gene: TRBV10-3
D gene: TRBD1
J gene: TRBJ2-2
CDR3 DNA: TGTGCCACCTCGGACAGGGAACTCGGAACTAGCCATTACACCGGGGAGCTGTTTTTT
CDR3 protein: CATSDRELGTSHYTGELFF

clone size: .
V gene: TRBV7-2
D gene: TRBD2
J gene: TRBJ2-1
CDR3 DNA: TGTGCCAGCAGCCACGTAGCGGGGGACTACAACAATGAGCAGTTCTTC
CDR3 protein: CASSHVAGDYNNEQFF

clone size: once
V gene: TRBV5-1
D gene: TRBD1
J gene: TRBJ1-4
CDR3 DNA: TGCGCCAGCAGCGTGGGACAGCGAACTAATGAAAAACTGTTTTTT
CDR3 protein: CASSVGQRTNEKLFF

clone size: once
V gene: TRBV5-6
D gene: .
J gene: TRBJ2-1
CDR3 DNA: TGTGCCAGCAGCTTGGGGCGGCCAGTCGGGTCCTACAATGAGCAGTTCTTC
CDR3 protein: CASSLGRPVGSYNEQFF

clone size: .
V gene: TRBV5-1
D gene: TRBD1
J gene: TRBJ1-5
CDR3 DNA: TGCGCCAGCAGCCCGGGGGGACAGGGTCTTTTTCAGCCCCAGCATTTT
CDR3 protein: CASSPGGQGLFQPQHF

clone size: once
V gene: TRBV5-1
D gene: .
J gene: TRBJ1-1
CDR3 DNA: TGCGCCAGCAGCCTTGACCCAGGGAACACTGAAGCTTTCTTT
CDR3 protein: CASSLDPGNTEAFF

clone size: .
V gene: TRBV7-8
D gene: .
J gene: TRBJ1-5
CDR3 DNA: TGTGCCAGCAGCCCCACAACTAGCAATCAGCCCCAGCATTTT
CDR3 protein: CASSPTTSNQPQHF

clone size: .
V gene: TRBV7-7
D gene: TRBD2
J gene: TRBJ2-2
CDR3 DNA: TGTGCCAGCAGCCCAAGGACTAGCGGGACCGGGGAGCTGTTTTTT
CDR3 protein: CASSPRTSGTGELFF

clone size: few
V gene: TRBV2
D gene: .
J gene: TRBJ1-2
CDR3 DNA: TGTGCCAGCATCGCGGACAGTTCTAACTATGGCTACACCTTC
CDR3 protein: CASIADSSNYGYTF

clone size: .
V gene: TRBV19
D gene: .
J gene: TRBJ1-2
CDR3 DNA: TGTGCCAGTAGCCCGGGGGGTTATGGCTACACCTTC
CDR3 protein: CASSPGGYGYTF